The 10 T cell receptor beta chains reported below all come from one sample, sequenced in a study of glioma-infiltrating T cells after dendritic cell vaccination (dated by TCRdb to the mid-2010s). The receptor library was made with the immunoSEQ multiplex PCR assay. Drawn from immuneACCESS, this table holds only the in-frame rearrangements with V and J called that TCRdb kept. Clones are partly lost; checked studies trace under half to an unresolved V gene and leave the rest unexplained. The sample includes 40,000 or so clones, with about 80% observed a single time. In total, the top ten clones hold about 8% of the sample. This material consisted of blood, taken before dendritic cell vaccination. All receptors come from a human donor with glioblastoma.

The rearrangement uses TRBV6-5 and TRBJ2-5; no definite D call. V was clipped by 0 bases and J by 1 base, with 9 bases between them. The germline V gene has CDR1 MNHEY and CDR2 SVGAGI. The CDR3 loop spans 15 amino acids. The CDR3 bases are TGTGCCAGCAGTTACTCGCGTACGGGCCAAGAGACCCAGTACTTC. The encoded protein is CASSYSRTGQETQYF.

This chain connects TRBV4-1 to TRBJ2-5, with 10 bases lining up with TRBD1. The junction had 12 bases not matched to a gene; V was cut back by 0 bases and J by 8 bases. Germline loops: CDR1 MGHRA, CDR2 YSYEKL. The CDR3 sequence is 17 residues long. CDR3 protein: CASSQDKDRDRGLTQYF. CDR3 nucleotide sequence: TGCGCCAGCAGCCAAGATAAAGACAGGGACAGGGGTTTAACCCAGTACTTC.

The chain recombines TRBV5-4 with TRBJ1-2; 8 nucleotides match TRBD1. The CDR3 is 12 residues long. V lost 8 bases to trimming and J lost 7 bases; unmatched junction nucleotides: 7. From germline, CDR1 is SGHNT and CDR2 YYREEE (reference sequence). The CDR3 nucleotides read TGTGCCAGGGACAGGGTCTCCCTTGGCTACACCTTC. This encodes CARDRVSLGYTF.

V and J are TRBV4-3 and TRBJ2-3; TRBD2 agrees at 14 bases. The CDR3 sequence is 16 residues long. With V trimmed by 3 bases and J by 4 bases, 3 bases remained unmatched. Germline V gene data show CDR1 as LGHNA and CDR2 as YSLEER. Here the CDR3 DNA reads TGCGCCAGCAGCCAGACTAGCGGGGGGGCCGCAGATACGCAGTATTTT. This translates into CASSQTSGGAADTQYF.

J is TRBJ1-5 and V is TRBV6-1; 8 bases line up with TRBD1. In germline, CDR1 is MNHNS, CDR2 SASEGT. The junction had 9 bases not matched to a gene; V was cut back by 4 bases and J by 4 bases. There are 16 residues in the CDR3. The CDR3 spells CASSVQGASVNQPQHF. Here the CDR3 DNA reads TGTGCCAGCAGTGTGCAGGGGGCTTCAGTTAATCAGCCCCAGCATTTT.

This chain uses TRBV28 with TRBJ1-2, with 9 bases identical to TRBD1. Unmatched junction bases numbered 5, after V lost 6 bases and J lost 3 bases. Germline CDR1 reads MDHEN; CDR2 reads SYDVKM. CDR3 length equals 14 residues. The CDR3 loop is CASSPGTGYYGYTF. The DNA for the CDR3 is TGTGCCAGCAGCCCTGGGACAGGGTACTATGGCTACACCTTC.

This sequence joins TRBV4-1 and TRBJ2-5; TRBD2 matches 11 bases. Per germline, CDR1 MGHRA and CDR2 YSYEKL. The CDR3 extends over 18 amino acids. V lost 1 base and J lost 0; bases outside the gene matches: 7. In DNA, the CDR3 is TGCGCCAGCAGCCAAGGACTAGCGGGGTTGCGGTACCAAGAGACCCAGTACTTC. Translation: CASSQGLAGLRYQETQYF.

This chain uses TRBV4-2 with TRBJ2-7; TRBD1 aligns across 9 bases. Germline loops: CDR1 LGHNA, CDR2 YNFKEQ. V gave up 0 bases and J gave up 5 bases; unmatched junction bases: 5. CDR3 length equals 15 residues. CDR3 DNA sequence: TGTGCCAGCAGCCAAGAGGGACAGGGTTTCAACGAGCAGTACTTC. This gives the protein CASSQEGQGFNEQYF.

The V gene is TRBV25-1, the J gene TRBJ2-7, with a possible D match to TRBD2 (5 bases). The germline CDR1 and CDR2 sequences are MGHDK and SYGVNS. V was clipped by 4 bases and J by 0 bases, with 10 bases between them. This CDR3 region has 14 residues. CDR3 in amino acids: CASSGGKTSYEQYF. The DNA for the CDR3 is TGTGCCAGCAGTGGAGGGAAGACCTCCTACGAGCAGTACTTC.

This clone occurred a few times. J is TRBJ2-4 and V is TRBV10-2, with TRBD1 matching over 8 bases. V gave up 6 bases and J gave up 1 base; unmatched junction bases: 11. CDR3 size: 17 residues. Germline V gene sequence: CDR1 WSHSY, CDR2 SAAADI. CDR3 protein: CASRQGESTEAKNIQYF. The DNA for the CDR3 is TGCGCCAGCAGACAGGGGGAGAGTACGGAGGCCAAAAACATTCAGTACTTC.